One sample yielded the 22 T cell receptor beta chains listed below, sequenced in a study of radiotherapy plus CTLA-4 blockade in lung cancer. Only in-frame clones appear in the TCRdb table, and some are missing; sequencing was by immunoSEQ multiplex PCR. This table holds approximately 97,000 clones, 83% found once. The source material was peripheral blood, sampled from a patient treated with radiotherapy plus ipilimumab. The receptor set was obtained from a human donor with non-small cell lung cancer who had stable disease on radiotherapy plus ipilimumab.

The chain is built from TRBV19 and TRBJ2-7, with D possibly being TRBD1 (6 bases). V was shortened by 10 bases and J by 3 bases, with 16 bases between the two germline ends. Per the germline V gene, CDR1 is LNHDA and CDR2 is SQIVND (reference sequence). The CDR3 totals 13 residues. The DNA of the CDR3 is TGTGCCACCCAAGGGGACACCAACTACGAGCAGTACTTC. It codes for CATQGDTNYEQYF.

This chain uses TRBV6-6 with TRBJ2-4, with no clear D. CDR1 is MNHNY, CDR2 SVGAGI, per germline (reference sequence). The CDR3 covers 14 residues. Trimming shortened V by 0 bases and J by 6 bases, and 9 bases separated the two germline ends. CDR3 sequence (DNA): TGTGCCAGCAGTTACTCGAACGGGCCAAACATTCAGTACTTC. This gives the protein CASSYSNGPNIQYF.

V gene TRBV2 combines with J gene TRBJ2-5; weak D call: TRBD2 (6 bases). Germline values: CDR1 SNHLY, CDR2 FYNNEI. The CDR3 length is 15 residues. Trimming stripped 0 bases from V and 5 bases from J, with 13 bases between. As DNA, the CDR3 is TGTGCCAGCAGTGAAGCGGGGACTCGCGCGGAGACCCAGTACTTC. Translating it yields CASSEAGTRAETQYF.

CDR3 coding DNA: TGCGCCAGCAGCTTGGGACTAGCGGGGAAAAATGAGCAGTTCTTC. This sequence encodes CASSLGLAGKNEQFF. This chain joins TRBV5-1 and TRBJ2-1; 11 positions match TRBD2. Per the germline V gene, CDR1 is SGHRS and CDR2 is YFSETQ. The CDR3 length is 15 residues. With V trimmed by 0 bases and J by 7 bases, 3 bases remained unmatched.

This sequence joins TRBV19 and TRBJ1-5; 11 bases map to TRBD1. Unmatched junction bases numbered 6, after V lost 4 bases and J lost 1 base. The CDR3 has 17 residues. CDR1 and CDR2 (germline): LNHDA, SQIVND (reference sequence). This CDR3 is CASSRKDRGLSNQPQHF. CDR3 nucleotides: TGTGCCAGTAGTAGAAAGGACAGGGGGCTGAGCAATCAGCCCCAGCATTTT. The variable domain in full, with the rest retrieved from reference TRBV19 and TRBJ1-5, is DGGITQSPKYLFRKEGQNVTLSCEQNLNHDAMYWYRQDPGQGLRLIYYSQIVNDFQKGDIAEGYSVSREKKESFPLTVTSAQKNPTAFYLCASSRKDRGLSNQPQHFGDGTRLSIL.

The chain is built from TRBV27 and TRBJ2-4; 10 bases match TRBD1. The germline V gene has CDR1 MNHEY and CDR2 SMNVEV (reference sequence). The ends lost 5 bases at V and 3 bases at J; junction bases unmatched: 10. The CDR3 loop spans 17 amino acids. The CDR3 sequence is CASSPRSGQGNKNIQYF. The CDR3 nucleotides read TGTGCCAGCAGTCCAAGGTCGGGACAGGGGAACAAAAACATTCAGTACTTC.

This rearrangement joins TRBV7-2 to TRBJ2-7; D might be TRBD1 or TRBD2, each matching 5 bases. The V gene's germline CDR1 is SGHTA and CDR2 FQGNSA. This CDR3 is 13 amino acids long. V lost 5 bases and J lost 3, with 11 bases in between. The DNA for the CDR3 is TGTGCCAGCAGCCCCGGGACCTACTACGAGCAGTACTTC. Amino acids: CASSPGTYYEQYF.

The chain is built from TRBV27 and TRBJ1-1; D is uncertain. This CDR3 comprises 13 residues. The germline gives CDR1 MNHEY, CDR2 SMNVEV (reference sequence). V was pared by 6 bases and J by 0 bases, with 8 bases between. In nucleotides, the CDR3 is TGTGCCAGCAGGATCACCCTGAACACTGAAGCTTTCTTT. Translating gives CASRITLNTEAFF.

This clone was observed a few times. V is TRBV19 and J is TRBJ1-1; D is ambiguous. Per germline, CDR1 LNHDA and CDR2 SQIVND (reference sequence). The ends were cut back, 9 bases at V and 0 bases at J, with 14 bases in the middle. CDR3 length: 14 amino acids. Here the CDR3 reads CASRYRELNTEAFF. CDR3 coding DNA: TGTGCCAGCAGATACAGAGAACTGAACACTGAAGCTTTCTTT.

The chain is built from TRBV11-2 and TRBJ2-1, with TRBD2 identical over 13 bases. The germline gives CDR1 SGHAT, CDR2 FQNNGV. This CDR3 is built from 13 residues. V shed 3 bases and J 12 bases; nucleotides not matched to a gene: 2. CDR3 sequence: CASSFGLAGVQFF. As DNA, the CDR3 is TGTGCCAGCAGCTTTGGACTAGCGGGAGTGCAGTTCTTC.

The CDR3 is CASSQVAGGNSPLHF. The CDR3 DNA reads TGTGCCAGCAGCCAAGTGGCTGGGGGTAATTCACCCCTCCACTTT. J is TRBJ1-6 and V is TRBV14, with D possibly matching TRBD1 (5 bases). Deletions cut 1 base from V and 6 bases from J, with 10 bases between. From germline, CDR1 is SGHDN and CDR2 FVKESK. This CDR3 comprises 15 residues.

The rearrangement joins TRBV5-8 to TRBJ2-5; the D is unclear. From germline, CDR1 is SGHTS and CDR2 YDEGEE. There are 13 residues in the CDR3. V lost 0 bases and J 2 bases, leaving 5 bases between the germline ends. The DNA for the CDR3 is TGTGCCAGCAGCTTGGACAGACAAGAGACCCAGTACTTC. Encoded protein: CASSLDRQETQYF.

V usage is TRBV6-6 and J usage is TRBJ2-2; tentative D call: TRBD1 (6 bases). V was shortened by 6 bases and J by 3 bases, with 14 bases between the two germline ends. This CDR3 is 15 amino acids long. Germline values: CDR1 MNHNY, CDR2 SVGAGI (reference sequence). CDR3 in amino acids: CASRKQGRDTGELFF. The CDR3 DNA follows: TGTGCCAGCAGAAAACAGGGTCGTGACACCGGGGAGCTGTTTTTT.

This chain joins TRBV13 and TRBJ1-3; 10 nucleotides agree with TRBD1. Germline loops: CDR1 PRHDT, CDR2 FYEKMQ (reference sequence). Germline trimming cut 5 bases from V and 2 bases from J; bases unmatched to any gene: 6. CDR3 length equals 16 residues. CDR3: CASSPTGQGAGNTIYF. CDR3 sequence (DNA): TGTGCCAGCAGCCCAACTGGACAGGGGGCTGGAAACACCATATATTTT. Drawing the rest from reference TRBV13 and TRBJ1-3, the complete variable domain is AAGVIQSPRHLIKEKRETATLKCYPIPRHDTVYWYQQGPGQDPQFLISFYEKMQSDKGSIPDRFSAQQFSDYHSELNMSSLELGDSALYFCASSPTGQGAGNTIYFGEGSWLTVV.

V and J are TRBV9 and TRBJ2-6, with 8 bases lining up with TRBD1. The CDR3 is 18 residues long. Germline trimming cut 0 bases from V and 3 bases from J; bases unmatched to any gene: 8. Germline V lookup: CDR1 SGDLS, CDR2 YYNGEE. This chain's CDR3 is CASSVGGQGAGGANVLTF. In DNA form, the CDR3 reads TGTGCCAGCAGCGTAGGTGGGCAGGGGGCTGGTGGGGCCAACGTCCTGACTTTC.

CDR3 region: CASSQRQGAYQQFF. The CDR3 nucleotides are TGTGCCAGCAGCCAACGACAGGGGGCTTATCAGCAGTTCTTC. V gene TRBV11-2 combines with J gene TRBJ2-1, with 10 bases identical to TRBD1. CDR3 length: 14 amino acids. The V gene's germline CDR1 is SGHAT and CDR2 FQNNGV. V shed 5 bases and J 11 bases; nucleotides not matched to a gene: 9.

The chain uses TRBV5-4 and TRBJ2-7; 8 positions match TRBD2. J lost 2 bases, V lost 4 bases, and 8 bases had no gene match. Germline V CDR1 and CDR2: SGHNT, YYREEE (reference sequence). This CDR3 has 15 residues. The chain's CDR3 is CASSPGGGKPYEQYF. CDR3 DNA: TGTGCCAGCAGCCCCGGGGGGGGAAAGCCCTACGAGCAGTACTTC.

The table lists this clone with a few counts. The chain recombines TRBV6-6 with TRBJ1-4, with 7 bases fitting TRBD1. CDR3 length: 13 amino acids. J was trimmed by 5 bases and V by 5 bases; bases with no gene match: 2. Germline assignment: CDR1 MNHNY and CDR2 SVGAGI (reference sequence). The CDR3 bases are TGTGCCAGCAGTCAGACAGGGAATGAAAAACTGTTTTTT. This translates into CASSQTGNEKLFF.

The chain combines TRBV19 with TRBJ2-5; maybe TRBD1 (6 bases). CDR3 length: 14 amino acids. Germline loops: CDR1 LNHDA, CDR2 SQIVND (reference sequence). With 5 bases removed from V and 4 bases from J, the gap between germline ends came to 14 bases. Here the CDR3 DNA reads TGTGCCAGTAGTGCTATTGGGACACCAGAGACCCAGTACTTC. This sequence encodes CASSAIGTPETQYF.

J is TRBJ2-2 and V is TRBV6-4; weak D call: TRBD1 (5 bases). Trimming stripped 6 bases from V and 3 bases from J, with 8 bases between. This CDR3 has 13 amino acids. Germline CDR1 MRHNA, CDR2 SNTAGT. DNA for the CDR3: TGTGCCAGCAGGGGGCAGGACACCGGGGAGCTGTTTTTT. It encodes CASRGQDTGELFF.

CDR3 loop: CASSFRSGGGTDTQYF. The CDR3 DNA sequence: TGTGCCAGCAGCTTCCGTAGCGGGGGGGGCACAGATACGCAGTATTTT. V gene TRBV5-5 combines with J gene TRBJ2-3; 11 positions match TRBD2. V was clipped by 2 bases and J by 1 base; unmatched bases: 3. From germline, CDR1 is SGHKS and CDR2 YYEKEE (reference sequence). The CDR3 spans 16 residues. Complete variable domain (other parts from reference TRBV5-5 and TRBJ2-3): DAGVTQSPTHLIKTRGQQVTLRCSPISGHKSVSWYQQVLGQGPQFIFQYYEKEERGRGNFPDRFSARQFPNYSSELNVNALLLGDSALYLCASSFRSGGGTDTQYFGPGTRLTVL.

This clone has only a few counts. The chain is built from TRBV6-1 and TRBJ2-5; TRBD1 aligns across 7 bases. V was pared by 5 bases and J by 5 bases, with 11 bases of the junction left unmatched. The germline CDR1 and CDR2 sequences are MNHNS and SASEGT. This CDR3 is 15 amino acids long. CDR3 DNA sequence: TGTGCCAGCAGTCCTAGTCAGGGGGTGGGGGAGACCCAGTACTTC. Translating it yields CASSPSQGVGETQYF.